A single sample is the source of the 28 T cell receptor beta chains below, sequenced in a study of post-analysis software for immune sequencing data. Findings and caveats of the study: A handful of TRBV segments occurring more often in patients than controls included TRBV5-6, TRBV5-1 and TRBV20-1.

The authors incorporated unique molecular identifiers into the TCR beta cDNA libraries. MiXCR was run by TCRdb on the PCR reads, yielding one entry per CDR3 protein. The sample holds roughly 800,000 distinct CDR3 sequences, 30% seen once. Their antigens are not known. The sequenced material came from blood. The source of these receptors is a girl between 10 and 17 years old with multiple sclerosis.

V is TRBV29-1 and J is TRBJ2-3, with 7 bases that match TRBD1. V gave up 3 bases and J gave up 2 bases; unmatched junction bases: 8. The length of the CDR3 is 15 residues. Germline V CDR1 and CDR2: SQVTM, ANQGSEA. The CDR3 sequence is CSVERGTEATDTQYF. The CDR3 bases are TGCAGCGTTGAGAGGGGGACAGAAGCCACAGATACGCAGTATTTT.

In regard to this clonotype: This may arise from a read error, as a much more abundant clone is one base away. The chain couples TRBV7-2 to TRBJ2-1; either TRBD1 or TRBD2 may fit D (5 bases each). CDR1 and CDR2 (germline): SGHTA, FQGNSA. The CDR3 loop spans 11 amino acids. Here the CDR3 reads CAGSLGVEQFF. CDR3 nucleotides: TGTGCCGGCAGCTTGGGGGTTGAGCAGTTCTTC.

In the case of this clonotype: This may be a read error: a much more frequent sequence differs by one nucleotide. The chain is built from TRBV29-1 and TRBJ2-7; no reliable D call. The DNA matches TRBJ2-5 better at its end, which makes the J call doubtful. The V gene's germline CDR1 is SQVTM and CDR2 ANQGSEA. There are 11 residues in the CDR3. The DNA for the CDR3 is TGCAGCGCCTATTACATGGAGACCCAGTACTTC. The encoded protein is CSAYYMETQYF.

This chain joins TRBV6-5 and TRBJ1-6; D remains ambiguous. V lost 0 bases and J 10 bases, leaving 13 bases between the germline ends. This CDR3 spans 15 amino acids. CDR1 and CDR2 (germline): MNHEY, SVGAGI. The CDR3 reads CASSYSPEVGSPLHF. The CDR3 nucleotides are TGTGCCAGCAGTTACTCCCCAGAGGTGGGATCACCCCTCCACTTT.

The rearrangement links TRBV2 to TRBJ2-3; 8 bases match TRBD2. Germline-derived CDR1 and CDR2 are SNHLY and FYNNEI. The CDR3 is 15 amino acids. With V trimmed by 6 bases and J by 6 bases, 11 bases remained unmatched. CDR3 residues: CASRAAAGAGDTQYF. CDR3 sequence (DNA): TGTGCCAGCAGAGCGGCAGCGGGAGCGGGGGATACGCAGTATTTT.

The chain joins TRBV4-3 to TRBJ2-5; no definite D call. The last part of the DNA fits TRBJ2-7 better; the J call may be wrong. Germline CDR1 reads LGHNA; CDR2 reads YSLEER. The CDR3 is 17 residues long. CDR3 protein: CASSQEENFGLTYEQYF. Here the CDR3 DNA reads TGCGCCAGCAGCCAAGAAGAAAATTTTGGGTTAACCTACGAGCAGTACTTC.

This clonotype was picked up one time. Relative to the germline gene, one junction end is altered; a read error may explain this. The chain combines TRBV7-9 with TRBJ2-3; the D is unclear. The CDR3 has 13 amino acids. CDR1 is SEHNR and CDR2 is FQNEAQ in the germline V gene (reference sequence). The CDR3 sequence is CVSSPRGPDTQYF. The CDR3 region has the DNA TGTGTCAGCAGCCCAAGAGGTCCAGATACGCAGTATTTT. The whole variable domain, filled in from reference TRBV7-9 and TRBJ2-3, reads DTGVSQNPRHKITKRGQNVTFRCDPISEHNRLYWYRQTLGQGPEFLTYFQNEAQLEKSRLLSDRFSAERPKGSFSTLEIQRTEQGDSAMYLCVSSPRGPDTQYFGPGTRLTVL.

This clonotype was seen more than once but under ten times. The chain joins TRBV20-1 to TRBJ2-7; 8 nucleotides align to TRBD1. V shed 3 bases and J 2 bases; nucleotides not matched to a gene: 6. CDR1 is DFQATT and CDR2 is SNEGSKA in the germline V gene (reference sequence). The CDR3 length is 14 residues. The DNA for the CDR3 is TGCAGTGCTAGCCGGGACAGGCCCCCCTACGAGCAGTACTTC. Amino acids: CSASRDRPPYEQYF.

The V and J genes are TRBV28 and TRBJ2-5; D remains ambiguous. The J call is in doubt because the DNA end fits TRBJ2-7 better. CDR3 length: 14 residues. Germline V CDR1 and CDR2: MDHEN, SYDVKM. This CDR3 is CATRNQARFYEQYF. The CDR3 nucleotides read TGTGCCACCCGAAACCAGGCCCGATTCTACGAGCAGTACTTC.

The chain is built from TRBV12-3 or TRBV12-4 and TRBJ2-1, with 10 bases fitting TRBD1. This CDR3 region has 14 residues. Losses at the gene ends were 10 bases for V and 6 bases for J; bases not matched to a gene: 9. As DNA, the CDR3 is TGTGCCAACATTCGGACAGGGGGTCTCAATGAGCAGTTCTTC. This gives the protein CANIRTGGLNEQFF.

This clonotype was detected a few times. This chain uses TRBV7-9 with TRBJ1-1; the match to TRBD1 covers 7 bases. Trimming at V came to 1 base and at J to 1 base, leaving 6 bases not matched to a gene. Germline CDR1 is SEHNR and CDR2 is FQNEAQ (reference sequence). The CDR3 has 16 residues. The CDR3 is CASSLGIRGKNTEAFF. The CDR3 region has the DNA TGTGCCAGCAGCTTAGGTATCAGGGGGAAGAACACTGAAGCTTTCTTT. Full variable domain (rest looked up from reference TRBV7-9 and TRBJ1-1): DTGVSQNPRHKITKRGQNVTFRCDPISEHNRLYWYRQTLGQGPEFLTYFQNEAQLEKSRLLSDRFSAERPKGSFSTLEIQRTEQGDSAMYLCASSLGIRGKNTEAFFGQGTRLTVV.

This clonotype was seen only a few times. The junction and the germline gene differ at one end; a read error may be behind it. The chain joins TRBV11-2 to TRBJ2-1; no definite D call. The CDR3 length is 19 residues. Germline-derived CDR1 and CDR2 are SGHAT and FQNNGV. CDR3 nucleotides: TGTGCCGGCAGCTTAGTCGCTAGTGGGTCGAGGTACGCCTACAATGAGCAGTTCTTC. Translation gives CAGSLVASGSRYAYNEQFF.

The chain joins TRBV27 to TRBJ2-7; TRBD1 matches 9 bases. This CDR3 has 14 amino acids. Per the germline V gene, CDR1 is MNHEY and CDR2 is SMNVEV (reference sequence). V lost 5 bases, J lost 5 bases, and 7 bases stayed unmatched. Here the CDR3 reads CASSPTGGFHEQYF. The CDR3 DNA is TGTGCCAGCAGTCCGACAGGGGGGTTCCACGAGCAGTACTTC.

The chain employs TRBV5-4 and TRBJ2-5, with a weak D call TRBD2 (5 bases). Germline-derived CDR1 and CDR2 are SGHNT and YYREEE (reference sequence). The V end lost 3 bases, the J end lost 7 bases, and 19 bases lay between the germline ends. CDR3 length: 15 amino acids. The CDR3 DNA is TGTGCCAGCAGCTCCTGGACCCAGAGAGGAGGGACCCAGTACTTC. This gives the protein CASSSWTQRGGTQYF. The full variable domain, rest sourced from reference TRBV5-4 and TRBJ2-5, is ETGVTQSPTHLIKTRGQQVTLRCSSQSGHNTVSWYQQALGQGPQFIFQYYREEENGRGNFPPRFSGLQFPNYSSELNVNALELDDSALYLCASSSWTQRGGTQYFGPGTRLLVL.

In this sample, this clonotype turned up once. One end of the junction fails to match germline, which may point to a read error. CDR3 sequence (DNA): TGCAGTGCTAGGACTAGCGGGAGGTATTCCTACGACCAGTACTTC. Protein: CSARTSGRYSYDQYF. V gene TRBV20-1 combines with J gene TRBJ2-7; 13 nucleotides agree with TRBD2. Germline CDR1 DFQATT, CDR2 SNEGSKA (reference sequence). The CDR3 length is 15 residues.

The chain links TRBV3-1 to TRBJ2-5, with TRBD2 matching 8 bases. The CDR3 sequence is 14 residues long. V was clipped by 6 bases and J by 2 bases; unmatched bases: 5. The V gene's germline CDR1 is LGHDT and CDR2 YNNKEL (reference sequence). For the CDR3, the DNA is TGTGCCAGCAGGGCCTCGGGGGGGCAAGAGACCCAGTACTTC. It yields the protein CASRASGGQETQYF.

The rearrangement joins TRBV28 to TRBJ2-7; a possible D gene is TRBD1 (6 bases). Germline V gene lookup returns CDR1 MDHEN and CDR2 SYDVKM. This CDR3 is 15 amino acids long. V lost 3 bases and J lost 7, with 19 bases in between. Here the CDR3 reads CASSFARGSLREQYF. DNA of the CDR3: TGTGCCAGCAGTTTCGCTAGGGGGAGCTTACGGGAGCAGTACTTC. Drawing the rest from reference TRBV28 and TRBJ2-7, the complete variable domain is DVKVTQSSRYLVKRTGEKVFLECVQDMDHENMFWYRQDPGLGLRLIYFSYDVKMKEKGDIPEGYSVSREKKERFSLILESASTNQTSMYLCASSFARGSLREQYFGPGTRLTVT.

This clonotype was counted a few times. The chain links TRBV7-2 to TRBJ2-7; 8 bases line up with TRBD1. The CDR3 is 13 residues long. J was trimmed by 6 bases and V by 1 base; bases with no gene match: 2. CDR1 is SGHTA and CDR2 is FQGNSA in the germline V gene. CDR3 in amino acids: CASSLDRGSEQYF. The CDR3 DNA is TGTGCCAGCAGCTTAGACAGGGGGTCCGAGCAGTACTTC.

The genes are TRBV11-2 and TRBJ2-1, with 9 bases fitting TRBD2. The end of the DNA fits TRBJ2-7 better, so the J call may be wrong. Germline-derived CDR1 and CDR2 are SGHAT and FQNNGV. This CDR3 region has 16 residues. For the CDR3, the DNA is TGTGCCAGCACCACCAGGCCCACTAGCGGGCTGGACGAGCAGTACTTC. Encoded protein: CASTTRPTSGLDEQYF.

In its sample, this clonotype was seen once. The chain combines TRBV27 with TRBJ1-1, with 11 nucleotides matching TRBD1. The CDR3 spans 16 residues. CDR1 is MNHEY and CDR2 is SMNVEV in the germline V gene (reference sequence). The J segment lost 4 bases and the V segment lost 4 bases, leaving 8 bases of the junction unmatched. DNA of the CDR3: TGTGCCAGCAGTTCCGGACAGGGGGCGCGAATCACTGAAGCTTTCTTT. Protein: CASSSGQGARITEAFF.

In this sample, this clonotype turned up a few times. The chain recombines TRBV29-1 with TRBJ2-5; a weak D match, TRBD2 (6 bases). Germline CDR1 reads SQVTM; CDR2 reads ANQGSEA. The V end lost 4 bases, the J end lost 5 bases, and 14 bases lay between the germline ends. The CDR3 loop spans 13 amino acids. CDR3 protein: CSVGRGRGETQYF. Here the CDR3 DNA reads TGCAGCGTTGGGAGGGGACGAGGGGAGACCCAGTACTTC.

This clonotype came up once. The chain has TRBV12-3 or TRBV12-4 and TRBJ2-1; 7 bases match TRBD1. The DNA end is a closer match to TRBJ2-7, so the J assignment may be wrong. This CDR3 contains 14 residues. The CDR3 reads CASSAQGVMNEQYF. The CDR3 nucleotides read TGTGCCAGCAGCGCTCAGGGGGTAATGAATGAGCAGTACTTC.

The V and J genes are TRBV13 and TRBJ2-1; D remains ambiguous. Trimming pared 5 bases from V and 9 bases from J, leaving 8 bases between. From germline, CDR1 is PRHDT and CDR2 FYEKMQ (reference sequence). This CDR3 spans 11 amino acids. The CDR3: CASSATGEQFF. In DNA form, the CDR3 reads TGTGCCAGCAGCGCGACGGGTGAGCAGTTCTTC.

This clonotype was observed a few times. The rearrangement joins TRBV29-1 to TRBJ2-7, with 11 bases aligning to TRBD2. The CDR3 runs 14 residues. Trimming at V came to 7 bases and at J to 4 bases, leaving 9 bases not matched to a gene. Germline values: CDR1 SQVTM, CDR2 ANQGSEA. In DNA, the CDR3 is TGCAGCGGGATAGCGGGAGGGCCTCGGTACGAGCAGTACTTC. This translates into CSGIAGGPRYEQYF.

This clonotype showed up just a few times. The chain carries TRBV27 and TRBJ2-7; 8 positions agree with TRBD2. The CDR3 loop spans 15 amino acids. Germline trimming cut 6 bases from V and 3 bases from J; bases unmatched to any gene: 10. The germline V gene encodes CDR1 MNHEY and CDR2 SMNVEV (reference sequence). This chain's CDR3 is CASSSPGLGDYEQYF. In DNA form, the CDR3 reads TGTGCCAGCAGCTCGCCGGGACTAGGGGACTACGAGCAGTACTTC.

This clonotype has only a few counts. The J gene is TRBJ1-2, the V gene TRBV7-2, with D unclear. Trimming left V 2 bases short and J 4 bases short, with 8 bases between. The CDR3 contains 13 residues. Germline V gives CDR1 SGHTA, CDR2 FQGNSA. In DNA, the CDR3 is TGTGCCAGCAGCTTATTGGCGGGCTATGGCTACACCTTC. Protein sequence: CASSLLAGYGYTF. Full variable domain (remainder filled in from reference TRBV7-2 and TRBJ1-2): GAGVSQSPSNKVTEKGKDVELRCDPISGHTALYWYRQSLGQGLEFLIYFQGNSAPDKSGLPSDRFSAERTGGSVSTLTIQRTQQEDSAVYLCASSLLAGYGYTFGSGTRLTVV.

This clonotype was found a few times. The chain uses TRBV27 and TRBJ2-3; D perhaps matches TRBD1 (6 bases). Per germline, CDR1 MNHEY and CDR2 SMNVEV (reference sequence). V was cut by 5 bases and J by 2 bases, with 14 bases left in between. The CDR3 spans 15 residues. The CDR3 protein is CASSRQDSYTDTQYF. The CDR3 region has the DNA TGTGCCAGCAGTCGACAGGACAGCTACACAGATACGCAGTATTTT.

There are a few counts of this clonotype. This chain connects TRBV29-1 to TRBJ1-5; tentative D call: TRBD1 (5 bases). With 6 bases removed from V and 1 base from J, the gap between germline ends came to 13 bases. The germline V gene encodes CDR1 SQVTM and CDR2 ANQGSEA. This CDR3 is 14 amino acids long. CDR3 nucleotide sequence: TGCAGCGTGCCCTGGGGGGAAAGCAATCAGCCCCAGCATTTT. Protein sequence: CSVPWGESNQPQHF.